This T cell receptor beta chain stems from a study of CD8+ T cells in alopecia areata (dated by TCRdb to 2017 to 2018). Background on the whole study: Treated patients were enrolled in an open-label pilot trial of oral tofacitinib at 5 to 10 mg twice daily for moderate-to-severe alopecia areata. Scalp clonality was compared across normal scalp (n=4), patchy alopecia areata scalp (n=8), and alopecia totalis/universalis scalp (n=8). Patients on tofacitinib were biopsied at baseline and after 4 and 24 weeks of treatment, and several of the patients also had a later scalp biopsy. immunoSEQ multiplex PCR using 35 Vbeta forward primers and 13 Jbeta reverse primers was used to amplify TCRbeta CDR3 regions. In both human patients and the C3H/HeJ mouse model, the study applied high-throughput TCRbeta sequencing to look at T cell clonal expansion in alopecia areata. Scalp tissue and sorted CD4+ and CD8+ peripheral blood T cells from patchy and totalis/universalis alopecia areata patients and from healthy controls were covered by human TCRbeta sequencing. RNA was extracted with the PAXgene miRNA kit for fixed scalp, the miRNeasy kit for PBMCs, and the RNeasy kit for mouse skin. Tofacitinib was given for 6 to 18 months, followed by 6 months of follow-up off drug to assess delayed response and recurrence. The study at large found these results: Compared with normal scalp, lesional scalp had higher clonality and more expanded CD8+ clones, particularly in alopecia totalis/universalis, a pattern that suggests antigenic drive. Unlike mouse skin, where gammadelta T cells dominate, normal human skin contains resident alphabeta T cells that get sequenced too, which complicates analysis of the scalp TCR repertoire. TCR sequences shared between patients were less clear than in mice, possibly partly because of HLA diversity in the patient population.

Interpreted using the paper, the time point label stands for: baseline before oral tofacitinib. Lesional scalp punch biopsies and peripheral blood were collected from alopecia areata patients. PBMCs were separated by density centrifugation and stained for CD3, CD4 and CD8, after which CD4+ and CD8+ T cells were sorted on a FACSAria. Remarks on this clone: No antigen is known for it. No much larger clonotype is one base removed from it; base qualities were not supplied.

V loses 0 bases, J loses 2 bases, and the germline ends lie 10 bases apart. CDR1 is given as ENHRY and CDR2 as SYGVKD, both from the germline V gene. The CDR3 spans 16 residues, from the cysteine through the phenylalanine. The DNA shown is the 48-base CDR3, in frame from base 1. Library prep was done by the immunoSEQ multiplex PCR assay. RNA was extracted from all samples and reverse transcribed into cDNA, which served as template for TCR sequencing. SuperScript III was used for first-strand cDNA synthesis, primed with a 2:1 mix of oligo-dT and random hexamers. A synthetic immune receptor repertoire was used to gauge amplification bias, and whatever bias remained was removed computationally. The paper's data handling went like this. Raw reads were preprocessed for error removal, and CDR3 was defined according to IMGT conventions as running from the conserved cysteine to phenylalanine. To get clonality, Shannon entropy was normalized by log2 of the number of productive unique TCRs and the result was subtracted from 1. CD4 or CD8 identity of scalp clones was inferred by cross-referencing scalp TCRbeta sequences with sorted blood CD4 and CD8 repertoires. Sourced from immuneACCESS, this table was stored by TCRdb with only in-frame sequences that have V and J called. A share of the clones is absent; for the studies checked, an unresolved V gene accounts for under half, and the remainder has no known explanation. D and trimming come from the DNA, and the V and J calls and clone size come from that table. Present in this sample are 150,000 to 190,000 clones, about 53% of which were seen just once. The leading ten clones occupy roughly 19% of the sample.

The sequencing here drew on CD8+ T cells sorted from blood, taken at week 0. The source is a human donor with alopecia areata. The chain is made from TRBV10-3 and TRBJ1-4, with no confidently assigned D gene. The DNA is as follows: TGTGCCATCAGTGAGTCTAGGCGGGAGACTAATGAAAAACTGTTTTTT. It specifies CAISESRRETNEKLFF.